This passage covers 20 T cell receptor beta chains from one sample sequenced in a study of blood T cell repertoires in COVID-19. TCRdb keeps only in-frame clones here, not all; method: immunoSEQ multiplex PCR. The sample includes around 140,000 clones, 80% of them seen just once. The sample was peripheral blood. Every receptor here comes from a man between 65 and 85 years old who had recovered from COVID-19.

V gene TRBV19 combines with J gene TRBJ2-1; no clear D. Trimming removed 5 bases at V and 6 bases at J, with 14 bases between. Looked up from germline, CDR1 is LNHDA and CDR2 is SQIVND (reference sequence). There are 14 residues in the CDR3. CDR3 sequence reads: CASSLQIKPNEQFF. CDR3 sequence (DNA): TGTGCCAGTAGTTTACAGATTAAACCCAATGAGCAGTTCTTC.

This clone was observed a single time. V is TRBV7-2 and J is TRBJ2-7; the match to TRBD1 covers 7 bases. The CDR3 spans 16 residues. From germline, CDR1 is SGHTA and CDR2 FQGNSA. V lost 1 base and J lost 0; bases outside the gene matches: 6. The CDR3 here is CASSLVGGSLSYEQYF. The CDR3 DNA reads TGTGCCAGCAGCTTAGTAGGGGGCAGCCTCTCCTACGAGCAGTACTTC.

The chain couples TRBV3-1 (or the pseudogene TRBV3-2) to TRBJ2-5, with 9 bases fitting TRBD2. The CDR3 has 19 amino acids. The germline CDR1 and CDR2 sequences are LGHDT and YNNKEL (reference sequence). Trimming removed 1 base from V and 3 bases from J; junction bases left unmatched: 15. The CDR3 DNA sequence: TGTGCCAGCAGCCAAGTGAGAGGGGCGGGAGGGCCAAGGGAAGAGACCCAGTACTTC. Its protein product is CASSQVRGAGGPREETQYF.

V and J are TRBV29-1 and TRBJ2-1; TRBD1 agrees at 9 bases. CDR3 size: 14 residues. V lost 7 bases to trimming and J lost 8 bases; unmatched junction nucleotides: 12. Per the germline V gene, CDR1 is SQVTM and CDR2 is ANQGSEA. CDR3 in DNA: TGCAGCGCAAGGGGGACAGGGATTACGGATGAGCAGTTCTTC. This gives the protein CSARGTGITDEQFF.

In regard to this clone: The same CDR3 also results from other DNA sequences found in this sample. The chain carries TRBV7-9 and TRBJ1-5; 9 bases are shared with TRBD1. The length of the CDR3 is 14 residues. V shed 4 bases, J shed 6 bases, and the junction held 4 bases outside the gene matches. Germline assignment: CDR1 SEHNR and CDR2 FQNEAQ (reference sequence). In DNA form, the CDR3 reads TGTGCCAGCAGCTCAGGACAGGGGAGTCAGCCCCAGCATTTT. Translated: CASSSGQGSQPQHF.

V and J are TRBV6-5 and TRBJ2-1; the match to TRBD2 covers 7 bases. CDR3 length equals 15 residues. V gave up 8 bases and J gave up 1 base; unmatched junction bases: 8. CDR1 and CDR2 (germline): MNHEY, SVGAGI. The CDR3 DNA is TGTGCCAGCGGAGGGGCGGGAGCTTCCTACAATGAGCAGTTCTTC. Protein sequence: CASGGAGASYNEQFF.

The chain joins TRBV11-2 to TRBJ2-2, with 7 bases identical to TRBD1. J lost 5 bases, V lost 5 bases, and 11 bases had no gene match. The CDR3 has 16 amino acids. Germline V gene sequence: CDR1 SGHAT, CDR2 FQNNGV. CDR3 coding DNA: TGTGCCAGCAGCCATGGACAGACAGGGCAGACCGGGGAGCTGTTTTTT. It translates to CASSHGQTGQTGELFF.

The chain joins TRBV7-8 to TRBJ1-5; tentative D call: TRBD1 (5 bases). Trimming pared 5 bases from V and 6 bases from J, leaving 8 bases between. This CDR3 is 12 amino acids long. Germline lookup yields CDR1 SGHVS and CDR2 FQNEAQ. CDR3 in amino acids: CASSGGGQPQHF. The CDR3 nucleotides read TGTGCCAGCAGCGGGGGGGGTCAGCCCCAGCATTTT. Looking up the rest from reference TRBV7-8 and TRBJ1-5 gives the full variable domain: GAGVSQSPRYKVAKRGQDVALRCDPISGHVSLFWYQQALGQGPEFLTYFQNEAQLDKSGLPSDRFFAERPEGSVSTLKIQRTQQEDSAVYLCASSGGGQPQHFGDGTRLSIL.

The chain links TRBV5-5 to TRBJ2-7, with D uncertain. Germline-derived CDR1 and CDR2 are SGHKS and YYEKEE (reference sequence). CDR3 size: 12 residues. Trimming left V 1 base short and J 4 bases short, with 6 bases between. CDR3 region: CASSLWRYEQYF. Written as DNA, the CDR3 is TGTGCCAGCAGCTTGTGGAGATACGAGCAGTACTTC.

The rearrangement uses TRBV10-3 and TRBJ2-7; 9 nucleotides line up with TRBD1. The germline gives CDR1 ENHRY, CDR2 SYGVKD. CDR3 length: 14 residues. V lost 6 bases to trimming and J lost 1 base; unmatched junction nucleotides: 4. CDR3 bases: TGTGCCATCAGCTGGGGACAGGGTTCCTACGAGCAGTACTTC. Encoded protein: CAISWGQGSYEQYF.

The V call is TRBV7-9, the J call TRBJ2-3, with D possibly matching TRBD2 (5 bases). CDR1 and CDR2 from the germline V gene are SEHNR and FQNEAQ (reference sequence). This CDR3 contains 11 residues. Trimming pared 8 bases from V and 5 bases from J, leaving 8 bases between. DNA for the CDR3: TGTGCCAGCGGGGAGAGAGATACGCAGTATTTT. It translates to CASGERDTQYF.

CDR3 nucleotide sequence: TGTGCCAGCAGCTTACTAGCGGGAGGCGATGAGCAGTTCTTC. Translating gives CASSLLAGGDEQFF. The V and J genes are TRBV7-3 and TRBJ2-1, with 11 bases aligning to TRBD2. Germline loops: CDR1 SGHTA, CDR2 FQGTGA. The CDR3 contains 14 residues. After removal of 2 bases from V and 8 bases from J, the junction contained 2 bases not matched to a gene.

The gene calls are TRBV4-1 and TRBJ2-7; 11 nucleotides align to TRBD2. The length of the CDR3 is 18 residues. Losses at the gene ends were 4 bases for V and 1 base for J; bases not matched to a gene: 12. The germline V gene encodes CDR1 MGHRA and CDR2 YSYEKL. The CDR3 here is CASSLSPGLAVPSYEQYF. CDR3 DNA: TGCGCCAGCAGCCTCTCCCCGGGACTAGCGGTCCCTTCCTACGAGCAGTACTTC.

This clone is a singleton in its sample. Here the CDR3 DNA reads TGTGCCAGCAGCTTATCGATAGCGGGAGGGGACGATACGCAGTATTTT. As protein: CASSLSIAGGDDTQYF. The rearrangement links TRBV7-9 to TRBJ2-3; TRBD2 matches at 11 bases. CDR1 and CDR2 from the germline V gene are SEHNR and FQNEAQ (reference sequence). The junction had 7 bases not matched to a gene; V was cut back by 2 bases and J by 6 bases. This CDR3 spans 16 amino acids.

The chain combines TRBV18 with TRBJ2-7, with 7 bases that match TRBD1. The germline gives CDR1 KGHSH, CDR2 LQKENI. The length of the CDR3 is 13 residues. The V gene end was trimmed by 5 bases and the J gene end by 0 bases; junction bases not matched to a gene: 1. The CDR3 loop reads CASSGQDSYEQYF. The CDR3 DNA reads TGTGCCAGCTCAGGACAGGACTCCTACGAGCAGTACTTC.

This chain connects TRBV5-1 to TRBJ2-1; 8 positions match TRBD1. The CDR3 loop spans 14 amino acids. Germline assignment: CDR1 SGHRS and CDR2 YFSETQ. The junction had 9 bases not matched to a gene; V was cut back by 6 bases and J by 7 bases. The CDR3 sequence is CASTDRDFRNEQFF. The CDR3 DNA follows: TGCGCCAGCACGGACAGGGACTTTAGGAATGAGCAGTTCTTC.

There are a few counts of this clone. The chain joins TRBV19 to TRBJ1-5; 9 nucleotides align to TRBD1. This CDR3 comprises 15 residues. CDR1 LNHDA and CDR2 SQIVND come from the germline V gene (reference sequence). Trimming took 6 bases from V and 6 from J; bases not matched to a gene: 9. CDR3 region: CASRDRQGDSQPQHF. For the CDR3, the DNA is TGTGCCAGTAGAGACCGACAGGGGGATAGTCAGCCCCAGCATTTT.

V and J are TRBV7-9 and TRBJ2-7, with TRBD1 identical over 9 bases. The V gene end was trimmed by 5 bases and the J gene end by 6 bases; junction bases not matched to a gene: 11. Germline V gives CDR1 SEHNR, CDR2 FQNEAQ (reference sequence). The CDR3 length is 15 residues. CDR3 sequence (DNA): TGTGCCAGCAGCGTAACCGGGACAGGGACGTCCGAGCAGTACTTC. This gives the protein CASSVTGTGTSEQYF.

The rearrangement uses TRBV19 and TRBJ1-2; D gene uncertain. CDR1 is LNHDA and CDR2 is SQIVND in the germline V gene (reference sequence). The CDR3 runs 12 residues. Trimming took off 5 bases at V and 2 bases at J, with 6 bases between the two ends. The CDR3 loop reads CASSQKNYGYTF. The CDR3 DNA follows: TGTGCCAGTAGTCAGAAGAACTATGGCTACACCTTC.

The chain joins TRBV3-1 (or the pseudogene TRBV3-2) to TRBJ2-1; 7 nucleotides align to TRBD2. V gave up 2 bases and J gave up 15 bases; unmatched junction bases: 10. The CDR3 contains 13 residues. Germline assignment: CDR1 LGHDT and CDR2 YNNKEL (reference sequence). CDR3 region: CASSQIAWGGLFF. In DNA, the CDR3 is TGTGCCAGCAGCCAAATCGCTTGGGGGGGGTTGTTCTTC.